This T cell receptor (beta chain) was documented in a study of blood T cell repertoires in COVID-19. Across the study: Acute and convalescent COVID-19 samples came from the United States, Italy and Spain. Sources were T cells, B-cell-depleted T cells, or PBMCs; the material itself was cDNA or gDNA.

Between the trimmed V and J ends, which lost 5 bases and 0 bases, there was a span of 17 bases. Germline CDR1 MNHEY, CDR2 SMNVEV (reference sequence). The CDR3 runs to 18 residues. Authors' analysis steps: Cell counts per sample came from amplifying reference gene primers. Assay: immunoSEQ multiplex PCR; the TCRdb copy retains only in-frame clones and omits some. D and trimming were read from the DNA, whereas the V and J calls and clone size are those reported in that table. The sample lists some 370,000 clones; around 92% were seen once. The sequenced sample consisted of peripheral blood. The rearrangement links TRBV27 to TRBJ2-6, with D possibly TRBD1 on 5 matching bases. This receptor was identified in a man aged 35-49 years with acute or convalescent COVID-19. The CDR3 sequence is CASSTSRVTPSGANVLTF. CDR3 nucleotides: TGTGCCAGCAGTACGTCCAGGGTGACTCCCTCTGGGGCCAACGTCCTGACTTTC. The variable domain in full, with the rest retrieved from reference TRBV27 and TRBJ2-6, is EAQVTQNPRYLITVTGKKLTVTCSQNMNHEYMSWYRQDPGLGLRQIYYSMNVEVTDKGDVPEGYKVSRKEKRNFPLILESPSPNQTSLYFCASSTSRVTPSGANVLTFGAGSRLTVL.